The 5 T cell receptor beta chains given below trace back to one sample, sequenced in a study of shared clonotypes between healthy human individuals. Sequencing used immunoSEQ multiplex PCR; TCRdb keeps in-frame clones, though not all of them. The sample shows some 2,000,000 clones, nearly 97% of them seen only once. Source material: naive CD4+ T cells sorted from blood. Subset meaning: CD45RA+ positively selected. These receptors were taken from a man aged 18-30 years in good health.

Worth noting for this clone: Different DNA sequences within this sample yield the same CDR3. The chain combines TRBV18 with TRBJ2-3; the D gene could be TRBD1 or TRBD2 (5 bases each). Between the trimmed V and J ends, which lost 0 bases and 3 bases, there was a span of 13 bases. The CDR3 loop spans 16 amino acids. Germline loops: CDR1 KGHSH, CDR2 LQKENI. This chain's CDR3 is CASSPPGTASTDTQYF. The DNA for the CDR3 is TGTGCCAGCTCACCACCCGGGACCGCGTCTACAGATACGCAGTATTTT.

Turning to this clone: Other DNA variants within this sample encode the same CDR3. V usage is TRBV7-8 and J usage is TRBJ1-5; unclear D gene. There are 13 residues in the CDR3. Germline V gives CDR1 SGHVS, CDR2 FQNEAQ. With 1 base removed from V and 4 bases from J, the gap between germline ends came to 5 bases. CDR3 loop: CASSLERNQPQHF. CDR3 in DNA: TGTGCCAGCAGCTTAGAACGAAATCAGCCCCAGCATTTT.

The chain joins TRBV29-1 to TRBJ1-4; D remains ambiguous. This CDR3 has 13 residues. Germline V gives CDR1 SQVTM, CDR2 ANQGSEA. V lost 4 bases and J 3 bases, leaving 9 bases between the germline ends. The CDR3 reads CSVAPSANEKLFF. Here the CDR3 DNA reads TGCAGCGTTGCCCCTTCGGCTAATGAAAAACTGTTTTTT.

The J gene is TRBJ1-6, the V gene TRBV7-2; 9 bases map to TRBD1. Germline V CDR1 and CDR2: SGHTA, FQGNSA. Trimming took 5 bases from V and 9 from J; bases not matched to a gene: 5. This CDR3 is 14 amino acids long. CDR3: CASSNRDRASPLHF. CDR3 in DNA: TGTGCCAGCAGCAACCGGGACAGGGCTTCACCCCTCCACTTT.

This clone was seen more than once but under ten times. The same CDR3 also results from other DNA sequences found in this sample. The V gene is TRBV9, the J gene TRBJ2-1, with 8 bases matching TRBD1. The CDR3 contains 15 residues. Trimming cost V 0 bases and J 4 bases; bases outside gene matches: 3. Germline V gene data show CDR1 as SGDLS and CDR2 as YYNGEE. CDR3 amino acids: CASSVGQGAYNEQFF. The CDR3 region has the DNA TGTGCCAGCAGCGTAGGGCAGGGGGCTTACAATGAGCAGTTCTTC.